The clone carrying this T cell receptor beta chain was found once. Its antigen is undetermined. The source of the sample is a study of graft-versus-host responses after intestinal transplantation. Profiling relied on immunoSEQ multiplex PCR, and the TCRdb table lists in-frame clones only, not all of them. The sample shows over 40,000 clones, about 95% of them seen only once. Germline V CDR1 and CDR2: MNHEY, SMNVEV (reference sequence). V was clipped by 5 bases and J by 5 bases; unmatched bases: 20. This CDR3 is 18 amino acids long. This sample comprised unstimulated CD8+ T cells sorted from spleen or lymph node cells, obtained before transplant. The V and J genes are TRBV27 and TRBJ1-2; TRBD1 agrees at 7 bases. This sequence originates from a human donor who was the organ donor for an intestinal transplant. Here the CDR3 reads CASSPTSPHRGLPYGYTF. CDR3 coding DNA: TGTGCCAGCAGTCCCACCTCCCCGCACAGGGGCCTCCCTTATGGCTACACCTTC.